Here is one TCR beta chain with its context. Its cognate antigen has yet to be identified. Per-nucleotide qualities are absent, and no much larger clonotype sits a single base away. The data were taken from a study of cytomegalovirus exposure and HLA in healthy donors (dated by TCRdb to 2016 to 2017). In terms of the full investigation: An earlier analysis of some 600 of the donors reported around 280 Gb of sequence data and some 110 million unique TCR beta sequences obtained from about 200 million T cells. An early release covering roughly 580 HLA-typed donors comprised about 300 gigabases of sequencing data and approximately 80 million unique TCR sequences. Of the 350 to 450 genotyped donors, approximately 83% fell in the genetic ancestry cluster associated with self-reported Caucasian donors. The study aimed to test whether cataloging public T cell receptors could reveal signatures of past pathogen exposure. The T cell repertoires of 666 subjects were profiled by immunosequencing and related to cytomegalovirus serostatus. Besides the first cohort of under 700 subjects, a separate validation cohort made up of 90 to 150 different subjects was used. High-throughput TCR immunosequencing, statistical association of individual TCRs with disease status, and machine learning were combined to predict cytomegalovirus infection status. In a later analysis, previously published TCR beta repertoires from more than 500 donors were re-analyzed and high-resolution HLA genotyping was added so that TCR occurrence patterns could be studied. The later analysis used no new phenotypic data to find candidate immune exposures, relying instead on TCR beta sequences and their occurrence across donors. An earlier analysis of 500 to 750 of the donors applied high-throughput TCR beta sequencing to assess whether each TCR beta V gene segment acted as functional or pseudogenic. Donor age, sex, ethnicity and CMV serostatus were collected together with the repertoire data. Genome-wide SNP genotypes for about 65% of the 666 donors were used in a later genetic analysis, which treated that subset as a discovery cohort. All discovery cohort repertoires had been generated on a single sequencing platform. Both class I and class II loci were covered by HLA typing, at four-digit resolution. The number of donors typed differed by locus, with roughly 620-630 for A, B, C, DRB1 and DQB1, 522 for DQA1, over 600 for DPA1, and some 440 for DPB1. Because of strong linkage in the cohort, roughly five DR-DQ haplotypes were treated as single units for association and clustering. Among roughly 370 genotyped donors of the cohort, an average of roughly 240,000 unique TCR beta nucleotide sequences were sequenced per donor, approximately 20% of them non-productive.

In total, about 650 healthy bone marrow donors made up the cohort. At the time of sampling, every cohort member was nominally healthy, though immune exposures that went unrecorded were likely present. The donor was CMV seronegative and belonged to the group of around 400 seronegative cohort members. A peripheral blood sample was provided by each donor, and peripheral blood mononuclear cells were used for TCR beta sequencing. The Qiagen DNeasy Blood Extraction Kit was used to extract genomic DNA from the blood cell samples. The library was obtained by the immunoSEQ multiplex PCR assay. The multiplex PCR relied on a mix of 60 forward primers for TCR Vbeta segments and 13 reverse primers for TCR Jbeta segments. Amplification of the CDR3 region of rearranged TCR beta genes was performed with a multiplex PCR assay on genomic DNA. The amplified TCR beta libraries were sequenced on the Illumina HiSeq System as 87-base-pair reads. Per the original workflow: Across the 670 or so repertoires, a later analysis counted about 81 million unique TCR beta chains, about 10 million of which were shared by at least two donors. Raw reads were error-corrected and collapsed into unique sequences by a nearest-neighbor algorithm in which closely related sequences were merged to remove PCR and sequencing errors. CDR3 sequences were aligned to IMGT reference sequences to assign V, D and J gene segments. For a sequence to be retained, a match of at least six nucleotides was required to both a V gene segment and a J gene segment. Rearrangements were called productive when the CDR3 lacked stop codons and stayed in frame with V and J; all others were non-productive. Following IMGT convention, CDR3 was defined as the stretch from the second conserved V-encoded cysteine up to the conserved J-encoded phenylalanine. The earlier analysis of 587 of the donors excluded sequences that lacked an unambiguous match to a single V gene segment. In an earlier analysis of approximately 590 of the donors, a V segment was called functional when productive rearrangements were above 56.7%, and segregating when the standard deviation between donors exceeded 5%. To diagnose cytomegalovirus status from the catalog of TCR beta chain sequences, a statistical classification framework was built. V and J gene assignment, in a later analysis, came from comparing TCR nucleotide sequences with IMGT/GENE-DB human TR gene sequences. Using the TCRdist pipeline, a later analysis assigned CDR3 sequences along with most-parsimonious VDJ recombination scenarios. In a later analysis, every TCR beta chain was defined by the combination of its CDR3 amino acid sequence and its V-gene family, and reads without a unique V-gene family were dropped. To address suspected cross-contamination and a sequencing artifact, a later analysis removed several hundred highly shared, low-generation-probability nucleotide sequences. In a later analysis, a clonal expansion index for each public chain was calculated from normalized within-repertoire ranks of inferred template counts. In a later analysis, generation probabilities were computed with a VDJ recombination model fitted to out-of-frame rearrangements, and the resulting probabilities were checked against IGoR. In a later analysis, hypergeometric tests were used to score TCR-TCR, TCR-HLA and TCR-CMV co-occurrence, with a repertoire-size bias correction applied to TCR pairs. False discovery rates were estimated in a later analysis by permuting HLA or CMV assignments 20 times. In a later analysis, co-occurring TCRs were grouped with DBSCAN, and TCRdist sequence similarity was added when clustering was performed within HLA-allele-positive subsets. Co-occurrence clustering excluded repertoires with fewer than 30,000 or more than 120,000 public chains, plus five with anomalous nucleotide sharing. TCRdb obtained this table from immuneACCESS and retained in-frame rearrangements with V and J assigned. These tables miss some clones; where compared with another copy, unresolved V genes account for less than half of the shortfall, and the remainder is unexplained. Clone size and the V and J calls come from that table; the DNA yielded D and trimming. This sample comprises under 150,000 clones, approximately 77% of them detected only once. Approximately 4.9% of the sample lies in the top ten.

General findings and caveats noted by the study authors: Compared with the roughly 700-donor mean, donors in an Asian-associated ancestry cluster had fewer N-insertions in productive TCRs, according to a later genetic analysis. Most TCR sequences were observed very rarely across donors, whereas some public TCRs were present in many individuals. In a later analysis, HLA-associated TCR beta chains were found to be more clonally expanded and to have lower generation probabilities than equally common non-associated chains. The cohort was sequenced for TCR beta chains only, and without alpha or paired-chain data the features that could be detected were limited. For the cohort, immune exposure information was limited to CMV serostatus. A later analysis reported that several top co-occurrence clusters appeared linked to parvovirus B19, influenza, CMV and Epstein-Barr virus. A further reported finding was that TCR beta sequences accurately predicted the HLA-A and HLA-B alleles for most subjects in the first cohort. A later analysis found that TCR association rates varied across HLA loci, with DRB1 alleles showing the most associated TCRs and HLA-C alleles the fewest. The authors suggested that the approach could potentially be generalized to other disease states and immunological phenotypes. A group of highly shared sequence variants was considered likely to be a technical artifact of the sequencing pipeline. Roughly uniform sequencing depth across donors was assumed in presence/absence analyses, although this assumption may not hold. In a later genetic analysis, a missense DCLRE1C variant was associated with V-gene and J-gene trimming of TCR beta chains, and the association was replicated in an independent cohort. The classifier was reported to diagnose cytomegalovirus status with high specificity and sensitivity in both the original and validation cohorts. A later analysis found that most CMV-associated TCR beta chains appeared HLA-restricted, with HLA associations seemingly driven largely by CMV exposure. Because HLA typing was unavailable for some donors at each locus, only the typed subset was used in association tests. An earlier analysis of around 500 of the donors showed that most TCR beta V segments appeared in productive rearrangements either about 87% or about 30% of the time, which broadly matched IMGT annotations. About 17 rarely observed V segments, including chromosome 9 orphons, were excluded from the earlier analysis of approximately 600 of the donors because counts were too low. The study listed 164 TCR beta chains as associated with cytomegalovirus. At a false discovery rate of 0.05, a later analysis linked about 17,000 TCR beta sequences to specific HLA alleles. Correlated functional status among segregating V segments might be attributable to linkage disequilibrium, but an unknown experimental factor could not be ruled out. In vitro tests confirmed that a few of the cytomegalovirus-associated TCR beta chains recognize cytomegalovirus antigens. When HLA alleles, especially DR and DQ, strongly co-occurred, TCR associations were difficult to assign to individual alleles.

Input material: PBMCs. This TCR derives from a woman between 50 and 59 years old in good health and CMV-seronegative.

The CDR3 loop reads CASRAASRAHNQPQHF. The nucleotides read TGTGCCAGCAGAGCAGCATCCAGGGCCCACAATCAGCCCCAGCATTTT. The chain employs TRBV21-1 and TRBJ1-5; the D call in the table, TRBD1, was not verified against the DNA. TRBV21-1 represents a pseudogene. The CDR3 contains 16 residues, cysteine and phenylalanine counted. Left in the record is the CDR3 DNA by itself, 48 bases read in frame from the first base.